This is a list of T cell receptor beta chains from one sample in a study of beta chain features in type 1 diabetes. Generated by immunoSEQ multiplex PCR, the TCRdb table keeps only in-frame clones and is missing some. The sample holds tens of thousands of clones; approximately 32% are singletons and the top ten take about 0.48%. The sequencing input was stem cell memory CD4+ T cells from blood. The source is a woman in her late teens or twenties in good health. The CDR3 runs from the conserved cysteine through the conserved F or W. The D gene is left open where the match is weak. Size values are once, few and many counts, or a class for expanded clones, and some rows have none.

D gene: TRBD1; V gene: TRBV29-1; J gene: TRBJ2-3; clone size: few; CDR3 protein: CSVLGQVSTDTQYF; CDR3 DNA: TGCAGCGTACTCGGACAGGTCAGCACAGATACGCAGTATTTT
D gene: NA; V gene: TRBV7-9; J gene: TRBJ2-3; clone size: NA; CDR3 protein: CASALSRGGDTQYF; CDR3 DNA: TGTGCCAGCGCCTTATCGAGAGGGGGAGATACGCAGTATTTT
D gene: NA; V gene: TRBV7-9; J gene: TRBJ2-3; clone size: NA; CDR3 protein: CASSLGSWGDPDTQYF; CDR3 DNA: TGTGCCAGCAGCTTAGGCTCTTGGGGGGATCCAGATACGCAGTATTTT
D gene: TRBD2; V gene: TRBV7-6; J gene: TRBJ2-5; clone size: few; CDR3 protein: CASSRSSGAETQYF; CDR3 DNA: TGTGCCAGCAGCCGGTCGAGCGGGGCGGAGACCCAGTACTTC
D gene: TRBD2; V gene: TRBV5-1; J gene: TRBJ2-1; clone size: NA; CDR3 protein: CASSLRGGSSYNEQFF; CDR3 DNA: TGCGCCAGCAGCTTACGGGGGGGGAGCTCCTACAATGAGCAGTTCTTC
D gene: NA; V gene: TRBV5-1; J gene: TRBJ1-1; clone size: once; CDR3 protein: CASSPRRGLGEAFF; CDR3 DNA: TGCGCCAGCAGTCCCCGCAGGGGATTAGGGGAAGCTTTCTTT
D gene: TRBD1; V gene: TRBV2; J gene: TRBJ2-5; clone size: once; CDR3 protein: CASNPNGQGWETQYF; CDR3 DNA: TGTGCCAGCAACCCGAACGGACAGGGATGGGAGACCCAGTACTTC
D gene: TRBD1; V gene: TRBV6-6; J gene: TRBJ1-1; clone size: NA; CDR3 protein: CASSTGQGGTEAFF; CDR3 DNA: TGTGCCAGCAGTACCGGACAGGGGGGCACTGAAGCTTTCTTT
D gene: NA; V gene: TRBV5-6; J gene: TRBJ2-1; clone size: NA; CDR3 protein: CASSPYRDNEQFF; CDR3 DNA: TGTGCCAGCAGCCCCTACAGGGACAATGAGCAGTTCTTC
D gene: NA; V gene: TRBV5-1; J gene: TRBJ2-7; clone size: NA; CDR3 protein: CASSGGTGQYSEQYF; CDR3 DNA: TGCGCCAGCAGCGGCGGGACGGGACAGTACTCTGAGCAGTACTTC
D gene: NA; V gene: TRBV5-1; J gene: TRBJ2-3; clone size: NA; CDR3 protein: CASSLVGTTHTQYF; CDR3 DNA: TGCGCCAGCAGCTTGGTAGGAACTACTCATACGCAGTATTTT
D gene: TRBD2; V gene: TRBV5-1; J gene: TRBJ2-2; clone size: NA; CDR3 protein: CASSPGVAGTGELFF; CDR3 DNA: TGCGCCAGCAGCCCCGGGGTAGCGGGCACCGGGGAGCTGTTTTTT
D gene: NA; V gene: TRBV7-2; J gene: TRBJ1-1; clone size: NA; CDR3 protein: CASSPFRVGTEAFF; CDR3 DNA: TGTGCCAGCAGCCCATTCAGGGTTGGCACTGAAGCTTTCTTT
D gene: NA; V gene: TRBV19; J gene: TRBJ1-1; clone size: once; CDR3 protein: CASSLKAARASEAFF; CDR3 DNA: TGTGCCAGTAGTCTTAAAGCCGCCCGGGCTAGCGAAGCTTTCTTT
D gene: NA; V gene: TRBV19; J gene: TRBJ2-5; clone size: NA; CDR3 protein: CASRRDLQETQYF; CDR3 DNA: TGTGCCAGTAGGCGGGACTTACAAGAGACCCAGTACTTC
D gene: NA; V gene: TRBV6-5; J gene: TRBJ2-5; clone size: NA; CDR3 protein: CASGRTGPQVQYF; CDR3 DNA: TGTGCCAGCGGGAGGACAGGCCCCCAGGTCCAGTACTTC
D gene: NA; V gene: TRBV19; J gene: TRBJ2-7; clone size: NA; CDR3 protein: CATRLGQDAYEQYF; CDR3 DNA: TGTGCCACCAGATTGGGACAAGATGCCTACGAGCAGTACTTC
D gene: NA; V gene: TRBV7-2; J gene: TRBJ2-2; clone size: NA; CDR3 protein: CASSLVVNTGELFF; CDR3 DNA: TGTGCCAGCAGCTTAGTAGTTAACACCGGGGAGCTGTTTTTT
D gene: TRBD1; V gene: TRBV11-3; J gene: TRBJ2-7; clone size: NA; CDR3 protein: CASSLDQGAEQYF; CDR3 DNA: TGTGCCAGCAGCTTAGATCAGGGGGCCGAGCAGTACTTC
D gene: TRBD1; V gene: TRBV19; J gene: TRBJ2-7; clone size: NA; CDR3 protein: CATSRGQDSYEQYF; CDR3 DNA: TGTGCCACCTCAAGGGGACAGGACTCCTACGAGCAGTACTTC
D gene: TRBD2; V gene: TRBV12-5; J gene: TRBJ2-2; clone size: NA; CDR3 protein: CASGLKLAGNTGELFF; CDR3 DNA: TGTGCTAGTGGTTTAAAACTAGCGGGTAACACCGGGGAGCTGTTTTTT
D gene: NA; V gene: TRBV6-4; J gene: TRBJ2-1; clone size: NA; CDR3 protein: CASSEGRGEQFF; CDR3 DNA: TGTGCCAGCAGTGAGGGTCGGGGTGAGCAGTTCTTC
D gene: TRBD2; V gene: TRBV12-5; J gene: TRBJ2-1; clone size: few; CDR3 protein: CASGWGTSGGVYNEQFF; CDR3 DNA: TGTGCTAGTGGTTGGGGGACTAGCGGGGGTGTATACAATGAGCAGTTCTTC
D gene: TRBD1; V gene: TRBV11-2; J gene: TRBJ1-2; clone size: few; CDR3 protein: CASSYRGSYGYTF; CDR3 DNA: TGTGCCAGCAGCTACAGGGGCAGCTATGGCTACACCTTC
D gene: TRBD2; V gene: TRBV10-2; J gene: TRBJ2-1; clone size: NA; CDR3 protein: CASSEVLWRERNNEQFF; CDR3 DNA: TGCGCCAGCAGTGAGGTCCTCTGGCGGGAGAGGAACAATGAGCAGTTCTTC